The 24 T cell receptor beta chains below come from one sample, sequenced in a study of CD8 T cells in ankylosing spondylitis. Notes on the study in general: Within ankylosing spondylitis blood, a TCR beta motif made up of roughly eight highly homologous variants appeared to be characteristic.

TCRdb ran MiXCR on the 5' RACE reads and lists one entry per CDR3 protein. The sample yields some 800,000 distinct CDR3 sequences, roughly 10% seen once. These receptors have no identified antigens. The sample taken for sequencing was blood, either unsorted or a sorted T cell fraction (not recorded which). The receptors here all came from a male donor with ankylosing spondylitis.

This clonotype was seen a handful of times. The chain employs TRBV11-2 and TRBJ2-5; TRBD2 matches at 8 bases. The CDR3 sequence is 17 residues long. CDR1 and CDR2 from the germline V gene are SGHAT and FQNNGV. The V segment lost 0 bases and the J segment 0 bases; nucleotides outside the gene matches: 6. CDR3 nucleotide sequence: TGTGCCAGCAGCTTAGACGTTAGCGGGATGTACCAAGAGACCCAGTACTTC. It encodes CASSLDVSGMYQETQYF.

The chain joins TRBV28 to TRBJ2-1; the match to TRBD2 covers 8 bases. Per the germline V gene, CDR1 is MDHEN and CDR2 is SYDVKM. Trimming cost V 5 bases and J 4 bases; bases outside gene matches: 4. The CDR3 totals 14 residues. The CDR3 sequence is CASSPPSGYNEQFF. CDR3 bases: TGTGCCAGCAGTCCCCCTAGCGGGTACAATGAGCAGTTCTTC.

This clonotype was observed many times. The chain carries TRBV5-1 and TRBJ1-4; D perhaps matches TRBD1 (6 bases). Trimming left V 4 bases short and J 0 bases short, with 13 bases between. The CDR3 is 16 residues long. Germline CDR1 and CDR2: SGHRS and YFSETQ. The CDR3 sequence is CASSLRTAATNEKLFF. The CDR3 bases are TGCGCCAGCAGCCTACGGACAGCCGCAACTAATGAAAAACTGTTTTTT.

This clonotype was seen only a few times. The rearrangement joins TRBV6-1 to TRBJ1-2; perhaps TRBD1 as D (5 bases). This CDR3 is built from 13 residues. V was cut by 10 bases and J by 2 bases, with 14 bases left in between. Germline V CDR1 and CDR2: MNHNS, SASEGT. The CDR3 DNA follows: TGTGCCACCGGGGTCTGGGGGAACTATGGCTACACCTTC. Its protein is CATGVWGNYGYTF.

The sample holds many counts of this clonotype. V usage is TRBV29-1 and J usage is TRBJ2-7; 8 bases are shared with TRBD1. The V segment lost 7 bases and the J segment 5 bases; nucleotides outside the gene matches: 4. This CDR3 comprises 11 residues. Per germline, CDR1 SQVTM and CDR2 ANQGSEA. CDR3 in amino acids: CSGNRGDEQYF. CDR3 DNA: TGCAGCGGTAACAGGGGGGACGAGCAGTACTTC.

This clonotype has at least ten counts. The chain combines TRBV4-2 with TRBJ2-1; 9 bases match TRBD2. The CDR3 has 16 amino acids. Losses at the gene ends were 5 bases for V and 6 bases for J; bases not matched to a gene: 11. Germline values: CDR1 LGHNA, CDR2 YNFKEQ. The CDR3 reads CASSSLAGGPGNEQFF. DNA of the CDR3: TGTGCCAGCAGCTCTCTGGCGGGAGGGCCGGGCAATGAGCAGTTCTTC.

This clonotype was picked up many times. The genes are TRBV5-5 and TRBJ1-1; D gene ambiguous. Germline CDR1 is SGHKS and CDR2 is YYEKEE (reference sequence). V was trimmed by 5 bases and J by 4 bases, leaving 12 bases between them. The CDR3 covers 13 residues. CDR3 DNA sequence: TGTGCCAGCAGTTTGCCTGGCGGCACTGAAGCTTTCTTT. It encodes CASSLPGGTEAFF.

The table lists this clonotype with many counts. The chain couples TRBV20-1 to TRBJ2-1, with no clear D. The CDR3 totals 14 residues. Germline assignment: CDR1 DFQATT and CDR2 SNEGSKA (reference sequence). V lost 3 bases to trimming and J lost 0 bases, with 9 bases between them. The CDR3 coding sequence is TGCAGTGCTAGTGGAACCCGCTCCTACAATGAGCAGTTCTTC. This translates into CSASGTRSYNEQFF.

The gene calls are TRBV3-1 and TRBJ2-1; TRBD2 might be the D (6 bases). The CDR3 is 15 amino acids. Germline-derived CDR1 and CDR2 are LGHDT and YNNKEL (reference sequence). The V end lost 5 bases, the J end lost 6 bases, and 17 bases lay between the germline ends. CDR3 amino acids: CASSSRLGSPNEQFF. The CDR3 nucleotides read TGTGCCAGCAGCTCCAGACTAGGGTCCCCCAATGAGCAGTTCTTC.

This clonotype has a count of ten or more. The chain has TRBV20-1 and TRBJ2-1; 7 nucleotides align to TRBD2. Germline values: CDR1 DFQATT, CDR2 SNEGSKA (reference sequence). The CDR3 has 15 amino acids. Trimming at V came to 0 bases and at J to 4 bases, leaving 6 bases not matched to a gene. CDR3 loop: CSARDRLAAYNEQFF. CDR3 DNA sequence: TGCAGTGCTAGAGATCGTCTAGCGGCTTACAATGAGCAGTTCTTC.

The table lists this clonotype with many counts. The chain is built from TRBV7-2 and TRBJ2-7, with 14 bases identical to TRBD2. CDR1 is SGHTA and CDR2 is FQGNSA in the germline V gene. J was trimmed by 3 bases and V by 5 bases; bases with no gene match: 9. This CDR3 has 17 amino acids. The CDR3 coding sequence is TGTGCCAGCAGCCGACTAGCGGGAGGGCCGAAAAGCTACGAGCAGTACTTC. It specifies CASSRLAGGPKSYEQYF.

At least ten counts were recorded for this clonotype. The chain has TRBV5-5 and TRBJ2-7; D not certain. The CDR3 covers 11 residues. V was cut by 4 bases and J by 6 bases, with 8 bases left in between. CDR1 and CDR2 (germline): SGHKS, YYEKEE (reference sequence). The CDR3 DNA is TGTGCCAGCAGCGCAGACGGCGAGCAGTACTTC. Its translation is CASSADGEQYF.

The table lists this clonotype with many counts. The rearrangement links TRBV5-1 to TRBJ2-1; possibly TRBD1 for D (6 bases). CDR1 and CDR2 (germline): SGHRS, YFSETQ. CDR3 length: 15 residues. Trimming removed 4 bases from V and 2 bases from J, with 13 bases in between. This CDR3 is CASSPQGAPYNEQFF. Here the CDR3 DNA reads TGCGCCAGCAGCCCACAGGGAGCCCCCTACAATGAGCAGTTCTTC.

This clonotype was recorded a few times. The rearrangement uses TRBV18 and TRBJ1-2; 11 bases are a match to TRBD1. CDR1 is KGHSH, CDR2 LQKENI, per germline. The CDR3 sequence is 14 residues long. V lost 3 bases, J lost 8 bases, and 5 bases stayed unmatched. CDR3 sequence: CASSPRTGGEGYTF. The CDR3, as DNA: TGTGCCAGCTCACCCCGGACAGGGGGCGAGGGCTACACCTTC.

V gene TRBV20-1 combines with J gene TRBJ2-5; the match to TRBD2 covers 10 bases. V trimming: 5 bases; J trimming: 1 base; junction bases outside the gene matches: 7. CDR1 is DFQATT and CDR2 is SNEGSKA in the germline V gene (reference sequence). This CDR3 contains 15 residues. CDR3 sequence (DNA): TGCAGTGCTGGTGGAGCGGGGGGGATCCAAGAGACCCAGTACTTC. Residues: CSAGGAGGIQETQYF.

The CDR3 bases are TGCGCCAGCACCTATAGCGGAAACTCCTACGAGCAGTACTTC. Translated: CASTYSGNSYEQYF. V usage is TRBV5-1 and J usage is TRBJ2-7; the D gene is possibly TRBD2 (6 bases). Trimming stripped 6 bases from V and 0 bases from J, with 13 bases between. The CDR3 length is 14 residues. Germline V CDR1 and CDR2: SGHRS, YFSETQ.

This clonotype has a count of ten or more. The CDR3 DNA follows: TGTGCCAGCAGAGGGGGGGAGACCCAGTACTTC. Translated: CASRGGETQYF. The rearrangement joins TRBV5-5 to TRBJ2-5; D possibly matches TRBD1 or TRBD2 (6 bases each). Germline V gives CDR1 SGHKS, CDR2 YYEKEE (reference sequence). The CDR3 consists of 11 residues. Between the trimmed V and J ends, which lost 5 bases and 5 bases, there was a span of 7 bases.

This clonotype has a count of ten or more. The chain has TRBV5-1 and TRBJ2-1; 8 nucleotides line up with TRBD2. Germline CDR1 SGHRS, CDR2 YFSETQ. CDR3 length: 15 amino acids. The trim removed 2 bases at V and 3 bases at J, leaving 4 bases unmatched. CDR3 in DNA: TGCGCCAGCAGCTTAGCGGGAGTGGTCTACAATGAGCAGTTCTTC. Its protein product is CASSLAGVVYNEQFF. The full variable domain, completed using reference TRBV5-1 and TRBJ2-1, is KAGVTQTPRYLIKTRGQQVTLSCSPISGHRSVSWYQQTPGQGLQFLFEYFSETQRNKGNFPGRFSGRQFSNSRSEMNVSTLELGDSALYLCASSLAGVVYNEQFFGPGTRLTVL.

This clonotype was detected only a few times. The genes are TRBV12-3 or TRBV12-4 and TRBJ2-5; D possibly uses TRBD1 or TRBD2 (5 bases each). The length of the CDR3 is 15 residues. V gave up 6 bases and J gave up 8 bases, with 22 bases separating them. In nucleotides, the CDR3 is TGTGCCAGCAGCCCAGGGATAGCGCCAAGGGGAACCCAGTACTTC. This gives the protein CASSPGIAPRGTQYF.

The CDR3 here is CASSLGGGRYTEAFF. Written as DNA, the CDR3 is TGTGCCAGCAGCTTAGGTGGGGGCAGATACACTGAAGCTTTCTTT. The chain recombines TRBV7-2 with TRBJ1-1, with D perhaps matching TRBD1 (6 bases). There are 15 residues in the CDR3. Germline CDR1 is SGHTA and CDR2 is FQGNSA. V was cut by 1 base and J by 3 bases, with 12 bases left in between.

This clonotype was detected only a few times. The V and J genes are TRBV5-1 and TRBJ2-1; D is unclear. V gave up 1 base and J gave up 5 bases, with 10 bases separating them. The CDR3 length is 14 residues. The germline V gene has CDR1 SGHRS and CDR2 YFSETQ. CDR3 protein: CASSLFARDNEQFF. CDR3 nucleotides: TGCGCCAGCAGCTTGTTCGCGCGAGACAATGAGCAGTTCTTC.

In this sample, this clonotype turned up many times. The genes are TRBV29-1 and TRBJ2-3, with 8 nucleotides matching TRBD2. Germline V CDR1 and CDR2: SQVTM, ANQGSEA. The CDR3 covers 13 residues. The V and J ends lost 4 bases and 4 bases, in that order; junction bases with no gene match: 4. The CDR3 region is CSVGRGGSDTQYF. CDR3 coding DNA: TGCAGCGTTGGACGGGGGGGCTCAGATACGCAGTATTTT.

The CDR3, as DNA: TGCAGTGCTAGGACGGCAGGGTGGGGGGAGCAGTACTTC. Its translation: CSARTAGWGEQYF. The rearrangement joins TRBV20-1 to TRBJ2-7; D is tentatively TRBD1 or TRBD2 (5 bases each). CDR1 is DFQATT and CDR2 is SNEGSKA in the germline V gene (reference sequence). With 3 bases removed from V and 7 bases from J, the gap between germline ends came to 16 bases. The CDR3 runs to 13 residues.

V and J are TRBV20-1 and TRBJ1-4; 7 bases line up with TRBD1. Trimming cost V 5 bases and J 4 bases; bases outside gene matches: 7. Germline CDR1 and CDR2: DFQATT and SNEGSKA (reference sequence). This CDR3 contains 14 residues. CDR3 DNA: TGCAGTGCTCGCCGGGACAGCGGTAATGAAAAACTGTTTTTT. It specifies CSARRDSGNEKLFF.